This T cell receptor (beta chain) appears in the sequencing data of a study of response to subunit inactivated influenza vaccine. Germline-derived CDR1 and CDR2 are GTSNPN and SVGIG (reference sequence). V was pared by 6 bases and J by 4 bases, with 15 bases between. The CDR3 has 13 residues. This clonotype appeared a few times. Its cognate antigen is unknown. TCRdb re-derived calls from the RT-PCR reads in MiXCR, one entry per CDR3 protein. The sample shows approximately 290,000 distinct CDR3 sequences, roughly 20% of them seen only once. General study points: The authors offered the suggestion that each seasonal influenza vaccination recruits few new T cells.

The TCR was taken from a man aged 50 to 75 who received an inactivated influenza vaccine. The input for sequencing was PBMCs from blood, taken approximately 22 months after vaccination. The rearrangement joins TRBV30 to TRBJ1-2; the D is unclear. Written as DNA, the CDR3 is TGTGCCTGCACGTCGTCAAACACCTATGGCTACACCTTC. It yields the protein CACTSSNTYGYTF.